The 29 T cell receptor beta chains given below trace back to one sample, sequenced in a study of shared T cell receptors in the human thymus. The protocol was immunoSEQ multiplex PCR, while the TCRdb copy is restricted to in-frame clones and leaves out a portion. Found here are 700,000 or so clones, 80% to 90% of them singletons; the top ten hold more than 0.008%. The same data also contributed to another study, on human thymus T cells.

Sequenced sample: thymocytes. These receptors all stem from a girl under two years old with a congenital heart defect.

Here the CDR3 reads CASSRSGTRYTGANVLTF. CDR3 coding DNA: TGTGCCAGCAGCCGATCCGGGACAAGATATACTGGGGCCAACGTCCTGACTTTC. The gene calls are TRBV7-9 and TRBJ2-6; possibly TRBD1 for D (6 bases). The CDR3 runs 18 residues. V gave up 5 bases and J gave up 2 bases, with 19 bases separating them. Germline V gene sequence: CDR1 SEHNR, CDR2 FQNEAQ (reference sequence).

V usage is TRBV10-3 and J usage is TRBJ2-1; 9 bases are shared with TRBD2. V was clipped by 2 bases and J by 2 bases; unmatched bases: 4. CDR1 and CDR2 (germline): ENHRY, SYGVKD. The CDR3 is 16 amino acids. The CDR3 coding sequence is TGTGCCATCAGTGAGGCGGCGGGGGGGCCCTACAATGAGCAGTTCTTC. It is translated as CAISEAAGGPYNEQFF.

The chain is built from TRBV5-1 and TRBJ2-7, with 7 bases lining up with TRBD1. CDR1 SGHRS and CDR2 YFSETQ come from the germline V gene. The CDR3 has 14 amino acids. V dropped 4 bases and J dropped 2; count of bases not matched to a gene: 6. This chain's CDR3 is CASSPQGPPYEQYF. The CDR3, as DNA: TGCGCCAGCAGCCCACAGGGGCCGCCCTACGAGCAGTACTTC.

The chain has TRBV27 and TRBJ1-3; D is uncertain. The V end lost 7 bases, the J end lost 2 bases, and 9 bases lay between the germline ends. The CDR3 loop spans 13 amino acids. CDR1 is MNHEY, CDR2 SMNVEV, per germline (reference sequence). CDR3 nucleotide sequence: TGTGCCAGCAAACCGAGAGCTGGAAACACCATATATTTT. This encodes CASKPRAGNTIYF.

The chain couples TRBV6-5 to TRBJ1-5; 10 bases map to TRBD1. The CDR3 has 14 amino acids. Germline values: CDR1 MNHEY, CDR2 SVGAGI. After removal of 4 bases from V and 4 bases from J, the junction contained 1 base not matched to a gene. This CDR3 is CASSSDRGNQPQHF. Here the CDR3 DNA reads TGTGCCAGCAGTTCGGACAGGGGGAATCAGCCCCAGCATTTT.

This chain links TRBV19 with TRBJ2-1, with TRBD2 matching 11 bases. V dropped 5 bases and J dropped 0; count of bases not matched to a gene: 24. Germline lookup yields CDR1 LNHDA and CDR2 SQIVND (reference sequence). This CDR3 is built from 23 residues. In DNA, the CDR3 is TGTGCCAGTAGTGGAATAAGGTATGCTAGCGGGGGGACTAAATTCAGCTCCTACAATGAGCAGTTCTTC. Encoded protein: CASSGIRYASGGTKFSSYNEQFF.

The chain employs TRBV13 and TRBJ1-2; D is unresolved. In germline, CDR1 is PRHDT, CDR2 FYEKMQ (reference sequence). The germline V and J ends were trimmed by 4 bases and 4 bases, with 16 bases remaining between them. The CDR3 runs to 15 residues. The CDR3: CASSYTPSKFYGYTF. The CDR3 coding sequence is TGTGCCAGCAGCTATACCCCGAGTAAGTTCTATGGCTACACCTTC.

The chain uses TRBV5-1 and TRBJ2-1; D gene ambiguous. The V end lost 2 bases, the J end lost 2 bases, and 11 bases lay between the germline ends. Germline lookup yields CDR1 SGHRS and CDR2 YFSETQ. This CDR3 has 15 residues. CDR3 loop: CASSLVANAYNEQFF. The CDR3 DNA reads TGCGCCAGCAGCTTAGTGGCCAACGCCTACAATGAGCAGTTCTTC.

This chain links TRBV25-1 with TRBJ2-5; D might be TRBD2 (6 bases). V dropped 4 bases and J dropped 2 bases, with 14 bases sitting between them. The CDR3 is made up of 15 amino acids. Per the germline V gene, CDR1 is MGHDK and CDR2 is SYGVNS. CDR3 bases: TGTGCCAGCAGTGGCGGGACGGTTCGACAAGAGACCCAGTACTTC. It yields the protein CASSGGTVRQETQYF.

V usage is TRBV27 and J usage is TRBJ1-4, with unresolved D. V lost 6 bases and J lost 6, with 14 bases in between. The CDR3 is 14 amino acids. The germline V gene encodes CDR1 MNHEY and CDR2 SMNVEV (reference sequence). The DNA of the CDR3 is TGTGCCAGCAGGCTGGGTGGCCGGGATGAAAAACTGTTTTTT. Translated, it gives CASRLGGRDEKLFF.

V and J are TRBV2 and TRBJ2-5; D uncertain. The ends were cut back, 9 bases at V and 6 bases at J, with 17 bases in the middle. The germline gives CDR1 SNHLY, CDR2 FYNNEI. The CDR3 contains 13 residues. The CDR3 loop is CARTQKTLQTQYF. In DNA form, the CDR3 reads TGTGCCAGAACCCAGAAGACACTCCAGACCCAGTACTTC. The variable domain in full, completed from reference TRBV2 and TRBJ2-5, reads EPEVTQTPSHQVTQMGQEVILRCVPISNHLYFYWYRQILGQKVEFLVSFYNNEISEKSEIFDDQFSVERPDGSNFTLKIRSTKLEDSAMYFCARTQKTLQTQYFGPGTRLLVL.

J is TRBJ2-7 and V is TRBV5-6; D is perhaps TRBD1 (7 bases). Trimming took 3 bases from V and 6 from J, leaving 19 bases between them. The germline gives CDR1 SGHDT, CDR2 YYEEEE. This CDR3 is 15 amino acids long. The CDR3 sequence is CASSWRGQTVREQYF. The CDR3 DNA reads TGTGCCAGCAGCTGGAGGGGACAGACTGTACGCGAGCAGTACTTC.

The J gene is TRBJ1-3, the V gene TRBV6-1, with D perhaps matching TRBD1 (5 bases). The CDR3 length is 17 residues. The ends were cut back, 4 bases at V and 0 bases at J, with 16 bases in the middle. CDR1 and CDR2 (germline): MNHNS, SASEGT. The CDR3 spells CASSARRGAYSGNTIYF. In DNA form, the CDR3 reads TGTGCCAGCAGTGCTAGGCGTGGGGCCTACTCTGGAAACACCATATATTTT.

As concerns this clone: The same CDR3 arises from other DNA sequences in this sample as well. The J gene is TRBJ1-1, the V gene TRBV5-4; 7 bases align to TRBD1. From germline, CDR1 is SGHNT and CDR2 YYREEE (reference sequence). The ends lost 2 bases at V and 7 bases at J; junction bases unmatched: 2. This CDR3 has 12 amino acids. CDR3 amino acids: CASSFYRGEAFF. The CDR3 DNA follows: TGTGCCAGCAGCTTTTACAGGGGTGAAGCTTTCTTT.

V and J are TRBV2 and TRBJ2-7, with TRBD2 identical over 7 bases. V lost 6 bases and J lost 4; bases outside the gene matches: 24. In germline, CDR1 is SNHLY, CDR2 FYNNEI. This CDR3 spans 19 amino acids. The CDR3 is CASRGLPLRPSPREYEQYF. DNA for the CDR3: TGTGCCAGCAGGGGACTACCCCTCCGTCCTAGCCCGCGGGAGTACGAGCAGTACTTC.

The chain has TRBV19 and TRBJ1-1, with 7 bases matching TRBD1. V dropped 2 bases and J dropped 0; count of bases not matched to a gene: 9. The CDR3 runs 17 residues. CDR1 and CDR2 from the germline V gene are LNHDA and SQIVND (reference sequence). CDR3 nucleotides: TGTGCCAGTAGTATACCCCCTCAACAGGGGATGAACACTGAAGCTTTCTTT. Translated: CASSIPPQQGMNTEAFF.

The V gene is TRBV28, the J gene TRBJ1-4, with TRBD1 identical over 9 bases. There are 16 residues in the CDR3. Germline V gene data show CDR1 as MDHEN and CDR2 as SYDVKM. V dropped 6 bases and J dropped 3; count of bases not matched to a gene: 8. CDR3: CASRGGQGLSNEKLFF. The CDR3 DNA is TGTGCCAGCAGGGGGGGACAGGGTCTGTCTAATGAAAAACTGTTTTTT.

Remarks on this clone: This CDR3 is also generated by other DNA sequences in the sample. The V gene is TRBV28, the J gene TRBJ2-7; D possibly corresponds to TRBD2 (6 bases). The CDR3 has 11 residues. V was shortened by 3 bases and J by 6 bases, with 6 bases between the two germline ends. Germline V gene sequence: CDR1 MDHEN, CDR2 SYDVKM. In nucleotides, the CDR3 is TGTGCCAGCAGTTTGGGGGGCGAGCAGTACTTC. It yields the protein CASSLGGEQYF.

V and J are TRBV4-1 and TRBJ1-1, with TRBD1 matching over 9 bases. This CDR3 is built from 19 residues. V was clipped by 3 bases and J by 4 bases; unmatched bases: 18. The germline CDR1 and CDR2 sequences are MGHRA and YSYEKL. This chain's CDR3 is CASSHLGQGLTGECTEAFF. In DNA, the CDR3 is TGCGCCAGCAGCCATCTCGGACAGGGGTTAACGGGAGAGTGCACTGAAGCTTTCTTT.

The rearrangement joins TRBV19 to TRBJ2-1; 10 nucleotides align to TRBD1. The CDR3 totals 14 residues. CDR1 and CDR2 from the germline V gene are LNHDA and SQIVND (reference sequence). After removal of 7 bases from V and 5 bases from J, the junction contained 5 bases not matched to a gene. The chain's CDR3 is CASTGQGRNNEQFF. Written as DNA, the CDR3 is TGTGCCAGTACGGGACAGGGGCGAAACAATGAGCAGTTCTTC.

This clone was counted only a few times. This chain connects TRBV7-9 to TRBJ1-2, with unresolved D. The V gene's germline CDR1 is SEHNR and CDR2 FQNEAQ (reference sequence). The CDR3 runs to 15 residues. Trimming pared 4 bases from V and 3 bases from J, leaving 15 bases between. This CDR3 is CASSSQSGLHYGYTF. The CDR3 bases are TGTGCCAGCAGCTCCCAGTCTGGACTGCACTATGGCTACACCTTC. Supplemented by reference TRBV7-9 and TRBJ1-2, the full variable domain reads DTGVSQNPRHKITKRGQNVTFRCDPISEHNRLYWYRQTLGQGPEFLTYFQNEAQLEKSRLLSDRFSAERPKGSFSTLEIQRTEQGDSAMYLCASSSQSGLHYGYTFGSGTRLTVV.

The CDR3 sequence: CASSYAGVNTEAFF. The DNA for the CDR3 is TGTGCCAGCAGTTATGCAGGGGTTAACACTGAAGCTTTCTTT. The chain employs TRBV6-5 and TRBJ1-1, with D possibly TRBD1 on 6 matching bases. Per the germline V gene, CDR1 is MNHEY and CDR2 is SVGAGI. The CDR3 runs 14 residues. V was trimmed by 3 bases and J by 2 bases, leaving 10 bases between them.

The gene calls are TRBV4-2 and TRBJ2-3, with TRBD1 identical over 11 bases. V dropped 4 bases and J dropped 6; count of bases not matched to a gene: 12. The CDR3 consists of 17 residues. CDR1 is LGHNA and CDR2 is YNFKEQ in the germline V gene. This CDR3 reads CASSLPRTGGTPDTQYF. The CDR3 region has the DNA TGTGCCAGCAGCCTTCCTCGGACAGGGGGCACCCCCGATACGCAGTATTTT.

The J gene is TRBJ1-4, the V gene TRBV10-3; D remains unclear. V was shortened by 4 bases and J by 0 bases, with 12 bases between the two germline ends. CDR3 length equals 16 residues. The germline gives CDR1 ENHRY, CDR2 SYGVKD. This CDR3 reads CAISASGYATNEKLFF. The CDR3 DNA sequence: TGTGCCATCAGTGCGTCGGGCTACGCAACTAATGAAAAACTGTTTTTT.

DNA of the CDR3: TGTGCCAGCAGCTTAGTCGGGCAGGGGGCTCTCTATGGCTACACCTTC. Translation gives CASSLVGQGALYGYTF. The chain carries TRBV7-9 and TRBJ1-2; 8 bases are shared with TRBD1. Germline V gives CDR1 SEHNR, CDR2 FQNEAQ (reference sequence). CDR3 size: 16 residues. V trimming: 1 base; J trimming: 4 bases; junction bases outside the gene matches: 8.

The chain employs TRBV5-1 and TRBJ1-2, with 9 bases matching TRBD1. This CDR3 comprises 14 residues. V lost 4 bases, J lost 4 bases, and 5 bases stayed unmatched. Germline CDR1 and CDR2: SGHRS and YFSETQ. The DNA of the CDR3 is TGCGCCAGCAGCATAACAGGGGGCCGCTATGGCTACACCTTC. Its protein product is CASSITGGRYGYTF.

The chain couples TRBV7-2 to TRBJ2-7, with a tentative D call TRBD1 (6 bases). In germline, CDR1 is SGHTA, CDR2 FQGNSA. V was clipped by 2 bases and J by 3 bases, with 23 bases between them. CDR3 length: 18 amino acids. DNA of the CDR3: TGTGCCAGCAGCTTACGATTACCCACACAGGGCCCGCTCTACGAGCAGTACTTC. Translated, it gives CASSLRLPTQGPLYEQYF.

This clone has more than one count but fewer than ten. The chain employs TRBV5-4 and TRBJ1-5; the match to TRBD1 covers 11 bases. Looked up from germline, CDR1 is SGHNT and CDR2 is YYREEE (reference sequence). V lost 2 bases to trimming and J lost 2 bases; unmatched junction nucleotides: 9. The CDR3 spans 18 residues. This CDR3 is CASSFSGTGGIGNQPQHF. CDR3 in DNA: TGTGCCAGCAGCTTCTCAGGGACAGGGGGTATCGGCAATCAGCCCCAGCATTTT.

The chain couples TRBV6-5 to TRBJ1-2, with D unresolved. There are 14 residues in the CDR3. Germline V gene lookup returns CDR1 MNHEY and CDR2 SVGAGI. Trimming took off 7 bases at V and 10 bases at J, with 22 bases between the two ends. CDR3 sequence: CASTTWRVCGHYTF. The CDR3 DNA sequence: TGTGCCAGCACCACCTGGCGAGTCTGCGGGCACTACACCTTC.